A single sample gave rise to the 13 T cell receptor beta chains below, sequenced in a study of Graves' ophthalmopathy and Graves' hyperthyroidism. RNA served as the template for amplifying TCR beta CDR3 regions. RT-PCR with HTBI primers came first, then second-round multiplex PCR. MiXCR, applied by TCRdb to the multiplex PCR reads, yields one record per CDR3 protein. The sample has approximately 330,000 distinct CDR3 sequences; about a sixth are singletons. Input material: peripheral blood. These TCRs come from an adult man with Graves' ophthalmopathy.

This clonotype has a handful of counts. In nucleotides, the CDR3 is TGTGCCAGCAGCTCCCAGAAACTTAAAACCTACGAGCAGTACTTC. Amino acids: CASSSQKLKTYEQYF. This chain connects TRBV7-9 to TRBJ2-7, with D unresolved. The CDR3 contains 15 residues. The ends were cut back, 4 bases at V and 2 bases at J, with 15 bases in the middle. CDR1 is SEHNR and CDR2 is FQNEAQ in the germline V gene (reference sequence).

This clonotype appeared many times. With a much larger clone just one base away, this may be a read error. The CDR3, as DNA: TGTGCCAACAGTGAAGCACCGGGGGCCTTCAGCAATCAGCCCCAGCATTTT. Its translation is CANSEAPGAFSNQPQHF. The rearrangement links TRBV6-1 to TRBJ1-5, with a possible D match to TRBD1 (6 bases). This CDR3 comprises 17 residues. Germline CDR1 and CDR2: MNHNS and SASEGT.

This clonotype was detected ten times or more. This CDR3 is CASSPRLGQNYGYTF. As DNA, the CDR3 is TGTGCCAGCAGCCCGCGCCTGGGACAGAACTATGGCTACACCTTC. The rearrangement uses TRBV7-2 and TRBJ1-2; 7 nucleotides line up with TRBD1. Germline CDR1 reads SGHTA; CDR2 reads FQGNSA. There are 15 residues in the CDR3. V lost 5 bases and J lost 2; bases outside the gene matches: 8.

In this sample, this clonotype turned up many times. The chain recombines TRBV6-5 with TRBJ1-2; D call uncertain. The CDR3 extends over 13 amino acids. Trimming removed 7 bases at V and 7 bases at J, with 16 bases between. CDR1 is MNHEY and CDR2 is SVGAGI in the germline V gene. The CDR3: CASTSDPGLGYTF. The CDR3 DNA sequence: TGTGCCAGCACTTCAGACCCGGGCCTTGGCTACACCTTC.

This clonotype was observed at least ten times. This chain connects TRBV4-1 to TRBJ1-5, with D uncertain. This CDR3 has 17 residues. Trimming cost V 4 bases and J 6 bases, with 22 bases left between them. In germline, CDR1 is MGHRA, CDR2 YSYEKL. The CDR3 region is CASSPLDLLPSGQPQHF. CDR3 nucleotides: TGCGCCAGCAGCCCACTCGACCTTTTGCCAAGCGGTCAGCCCCAGCATTTT.

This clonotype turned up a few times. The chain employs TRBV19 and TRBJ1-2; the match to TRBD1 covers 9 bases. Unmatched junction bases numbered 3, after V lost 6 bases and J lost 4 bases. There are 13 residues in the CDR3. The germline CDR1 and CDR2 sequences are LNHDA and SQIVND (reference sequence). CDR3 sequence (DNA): TGTGCCAGTAGACAGGGGGCTGGCTATGGCTACACCTTC. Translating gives CASRQGAGYGYTF.

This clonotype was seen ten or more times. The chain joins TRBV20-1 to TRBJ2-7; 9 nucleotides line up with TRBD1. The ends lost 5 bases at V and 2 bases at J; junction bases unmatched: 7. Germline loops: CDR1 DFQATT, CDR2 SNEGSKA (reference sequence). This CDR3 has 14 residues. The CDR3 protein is CSAGSRQGAYEQYF. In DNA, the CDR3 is TGCAGTGCTGGGAGTAGACAGGGGGCCTACGAGCAGTACTTC.

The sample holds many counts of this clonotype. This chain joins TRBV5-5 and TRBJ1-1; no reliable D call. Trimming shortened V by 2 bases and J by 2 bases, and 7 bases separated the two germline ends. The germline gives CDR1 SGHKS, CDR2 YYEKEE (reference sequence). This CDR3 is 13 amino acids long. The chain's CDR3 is CASSFKGNTEAFF. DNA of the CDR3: TGTGCCAGCAGCTTTAAGGGAAACACTGAAGCTTTCTTT.

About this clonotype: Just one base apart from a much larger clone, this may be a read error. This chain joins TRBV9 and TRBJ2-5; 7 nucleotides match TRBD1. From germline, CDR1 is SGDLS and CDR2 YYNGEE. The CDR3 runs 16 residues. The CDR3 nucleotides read TGTGCCAGCAGCGCCGCCGGGACAGTACCCCAAGAGACCCTGTACTTC. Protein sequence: CASSAAGTVPQETLYF.

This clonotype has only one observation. The CDR3 protein is CASWTGRITEAFF. The CDR3 DNA sequence: TGTGCCAGCTGGACAGGAAGAATCACTGAAGCTTTCTTT. V is TRBV6-1 and J is TRBJ1-1, with TRBD1 matching 7 bases. J was trimmed by 4 bases and V by 8 bases; bases with no gene match: 7. Germline CDR1 reads MNHNS; CDR2 reads SASEGT. CDR3 length: 13 residues.

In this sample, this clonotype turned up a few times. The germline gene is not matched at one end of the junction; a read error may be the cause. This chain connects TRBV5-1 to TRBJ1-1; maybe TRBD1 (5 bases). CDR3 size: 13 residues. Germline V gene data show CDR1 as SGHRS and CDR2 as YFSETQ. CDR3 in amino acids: CASSRRGTTEAYF. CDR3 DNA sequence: TGCGCCAGCAGCCGCCGGGGGACGACTGAAGCTTACTTT.

The CDR3 here is CAWSNRVGGELFF. The CDR3 coding sequence is TGTGCCTGGAGCAACAGGGTTGGCGGGGAGCTGTTTTTT. The V and J genes are TRBV30 and TRBJ2-2; tentatively, D is TRBD1 (6 bases). The V end was cut by 3 bases, the J end by 7 bases, with 12 bases between. The germline gives CDR1 GTSNPN, CDR2 SVGIG (reference sequence). CDR3 size: 13 residues.

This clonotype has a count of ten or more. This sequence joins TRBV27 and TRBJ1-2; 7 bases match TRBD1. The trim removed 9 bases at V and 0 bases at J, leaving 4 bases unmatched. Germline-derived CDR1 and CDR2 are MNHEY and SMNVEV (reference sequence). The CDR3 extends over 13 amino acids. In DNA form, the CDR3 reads TGTGCCAGTAGGGACAGATCTAACTATGGCTACACCTTC. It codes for CASRDRSNYGYTF.